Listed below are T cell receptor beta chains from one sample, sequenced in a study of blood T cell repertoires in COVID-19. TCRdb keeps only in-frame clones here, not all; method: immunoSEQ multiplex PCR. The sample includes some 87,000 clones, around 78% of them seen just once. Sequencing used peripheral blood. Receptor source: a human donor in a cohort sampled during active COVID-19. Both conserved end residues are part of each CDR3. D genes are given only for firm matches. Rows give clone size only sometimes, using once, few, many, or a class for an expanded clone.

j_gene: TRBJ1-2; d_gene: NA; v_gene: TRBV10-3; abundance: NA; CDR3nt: TGTGCCATCAGTGAAACGGGCTATGGCTACACCTTC; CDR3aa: CAISETGYGYTF
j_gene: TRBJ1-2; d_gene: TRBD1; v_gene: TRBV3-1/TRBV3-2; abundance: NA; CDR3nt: TGTGCCAGCAGCCATCCCACAGGGGCTGGATGCTACACCTTC; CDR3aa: CASSHPTGAGCYTF
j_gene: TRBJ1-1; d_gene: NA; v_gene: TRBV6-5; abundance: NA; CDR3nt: TGTGCCAGCAGTACAGGTAACACTGAAGCTTTCTTT; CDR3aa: CASSTGNTEAFF
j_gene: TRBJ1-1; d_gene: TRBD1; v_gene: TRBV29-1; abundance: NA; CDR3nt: TGCAGCGTTGAAGATCCCAGGGCAGGGGGGAACACTGAAGCTTTCTTT; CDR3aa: CSVEDPRAGGNTEAFF
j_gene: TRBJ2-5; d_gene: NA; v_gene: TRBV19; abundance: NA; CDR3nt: TGTGCCAGTAGTATTAGGGGAGAGACCCAGTACTTC; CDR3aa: CASSIRGETQYF
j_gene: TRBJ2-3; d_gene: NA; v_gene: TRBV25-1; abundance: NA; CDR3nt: TGTGCCAGCAGTGATTCTCAGAGCGGTAGCACAGATACGCAGTATTTT; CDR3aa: CASSDSQSGSTDTQYF
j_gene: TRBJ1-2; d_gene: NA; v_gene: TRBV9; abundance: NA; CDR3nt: TGTGCCAGCAGCGTAGGTGACGGGGGGTGGAACTATGGCTACACCTTC; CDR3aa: CASSVGDGGWNYGYTF
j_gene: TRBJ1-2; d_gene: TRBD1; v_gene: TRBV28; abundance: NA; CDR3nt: TGTGCCAGCAGTTTGGGGACAGCGTATGGCTACACCTTC; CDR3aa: CASSLGTAYGYTF
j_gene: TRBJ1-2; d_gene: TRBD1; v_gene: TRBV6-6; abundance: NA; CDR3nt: TGTGCCAGCAGTTACTTAGGGGGCGGGGGCTACACCTTC; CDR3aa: CASSYLGGGGYTF
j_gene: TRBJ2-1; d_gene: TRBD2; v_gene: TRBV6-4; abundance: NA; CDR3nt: TGTGCCAGCAGTGACTCGATTAGCGGGGTCAATGAGCAGTTCTTC; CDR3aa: CASSDSISGVNEQFF
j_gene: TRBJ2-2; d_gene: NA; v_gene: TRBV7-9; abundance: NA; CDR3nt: TGTGCCAGCAGCTTAAACCGTCCTAAGAACACCGGGGAGCTGTTTTTT; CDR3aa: CASSLNRPKNTGELFF
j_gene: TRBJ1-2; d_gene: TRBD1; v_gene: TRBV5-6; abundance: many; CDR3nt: TGTGCCAGCATCCCCGGACAGGGAGGAGGCTACACCTTC; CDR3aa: CASIPGQGGGYTF
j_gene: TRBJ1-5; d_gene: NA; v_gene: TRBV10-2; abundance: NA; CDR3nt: TGCGCCAGCAGCGGGGGACGGAGCAATCAGCCCCAGCATTTT; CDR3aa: CASSGGRSNQPQHF
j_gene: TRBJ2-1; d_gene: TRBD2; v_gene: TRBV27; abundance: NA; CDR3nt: TGTGCCAGCTGGGTAGCGGGGGGCCCGGTGAATGAGCAGTTCTTC; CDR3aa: CASWVAGGPVNEQFF
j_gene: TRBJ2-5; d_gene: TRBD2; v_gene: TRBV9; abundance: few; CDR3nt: TGTGCCAGCAGCACCGGGACTAGCGGAGAAGAGACCCAGTACTTC; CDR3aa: CASSTGTSGEETQYF
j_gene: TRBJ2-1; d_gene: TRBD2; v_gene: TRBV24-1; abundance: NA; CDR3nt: TGTGCCACCAGTTCTAGCGGGAGTGGGGATGAGCAGTTCTTC; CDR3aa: CATSSSGSGDEQFF
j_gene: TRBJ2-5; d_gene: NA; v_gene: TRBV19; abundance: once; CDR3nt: TGTGCCAGTAGTGGCGGGCACGGAGAAAACTTC; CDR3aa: CASSGGHGENF
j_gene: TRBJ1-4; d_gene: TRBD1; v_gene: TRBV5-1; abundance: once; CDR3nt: TGCGCCAGCAGCTTGTCAGGGGGCGGAAAACTGTTTTTT; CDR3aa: CASSLSGGGKLFF
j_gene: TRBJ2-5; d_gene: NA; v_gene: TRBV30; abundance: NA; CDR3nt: TGTGCCTGGAGTGACGGTTGGGCAGGGATGGGGGAGACCCAGTACTTC; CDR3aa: CAWSDGWAGMGETQYF
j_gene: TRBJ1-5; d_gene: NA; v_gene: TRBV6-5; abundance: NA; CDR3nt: TGTGCCAGCAGTCTTGGGGGCGGCAATCAGCCCCAGCATTTT; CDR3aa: CASSLGGGNQPQHF
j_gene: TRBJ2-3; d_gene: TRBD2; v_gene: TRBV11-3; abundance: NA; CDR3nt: TGTGCCAGCAGGGATTATAGCGGGAGGTCAGATACGCAGTATTTT; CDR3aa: CASRDYSGRSDTQYF
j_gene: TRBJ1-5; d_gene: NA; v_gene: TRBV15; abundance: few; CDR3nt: TGTGCCACCAGCAGAGATCGCGGTCAGCCCCAGCATTTT; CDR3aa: CATSRDRGQPQHF
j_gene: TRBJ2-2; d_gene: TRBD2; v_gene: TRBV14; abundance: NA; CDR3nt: TGTGCCAGCAGCGCGGGACTAGCTTATTCCGGGGAGCTGTTTTTT; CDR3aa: CASSAGLAYSGELFF
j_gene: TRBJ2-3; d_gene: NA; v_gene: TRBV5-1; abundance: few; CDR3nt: TGCGCCAGCAGCTGGGGCGGGGCTCTCACAGATACGCAGTATTTT; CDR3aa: CASSWGGALTDTQYF
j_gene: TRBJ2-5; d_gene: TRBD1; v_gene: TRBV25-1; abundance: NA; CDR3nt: TGTGCCAGCACCAGGGGGCTAGGGGAGACCCAGTACTTC; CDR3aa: CASTRGLGETQYF
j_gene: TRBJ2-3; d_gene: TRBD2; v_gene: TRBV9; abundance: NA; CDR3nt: TGTGCCAGCAGCGTACCTCGGGAGGGCCCGTCAGATACGCAGTATTTT; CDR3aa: CASSVPREGPSDTQYF
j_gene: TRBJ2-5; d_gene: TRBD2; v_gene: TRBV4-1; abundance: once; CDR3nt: TGCGCCAGCAGCCAAGCAGGGCTAGCGGGAGTGGAGACCCAGTACTTC; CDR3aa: CASSQAGLAGVETQYF
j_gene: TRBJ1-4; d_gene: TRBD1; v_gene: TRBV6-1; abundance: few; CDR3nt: TGTGCCAGCAGTGAGGGGGACAGGGACGAAAAACTGTTTTTT; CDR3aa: CASSEGDRDEKLFF
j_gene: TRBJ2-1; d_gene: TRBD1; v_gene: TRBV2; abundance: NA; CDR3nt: TGTGCCAGCAGGGGTGGACAGGGGGTTAATGAGCAGTTCTTC; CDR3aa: CASRGGQGVNEQFF
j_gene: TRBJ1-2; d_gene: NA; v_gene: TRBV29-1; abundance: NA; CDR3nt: TGCAGCGCCGGCCCGGACGGGGGTGGGTATGGCTACACCTTC; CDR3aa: CSAGPDGGGYGYTF
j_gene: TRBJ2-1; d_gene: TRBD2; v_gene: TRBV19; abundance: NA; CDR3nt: TGTGCCAGTAGTAGGGGACTAGCGGGAGATGTGGAGTTCTTC; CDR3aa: CASSRGLAGDVEFF
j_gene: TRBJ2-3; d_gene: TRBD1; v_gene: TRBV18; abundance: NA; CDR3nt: TGTGCCAGCCACCAATCCCGGGACAGGCCAGATACGCAGTATTTT; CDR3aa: CASHQSRDRPDTQYF
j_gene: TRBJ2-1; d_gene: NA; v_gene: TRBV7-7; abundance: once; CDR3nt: TGTGCCAGCAGCTCGGGCCCTAGCGACAGCTCCTACAATGAGCAGTTCTTC; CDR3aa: CASSSGPSDSSYNEQFF
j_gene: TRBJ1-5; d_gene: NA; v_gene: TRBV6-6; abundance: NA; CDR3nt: TGTGCCAGCAGTTATACGGACAGCTCAAGGCCCCAGCATTTT; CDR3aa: CASSYTDSSRPQHF
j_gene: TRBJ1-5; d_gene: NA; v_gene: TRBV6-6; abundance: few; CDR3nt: TGTGCCAGCAGTCCGGTAACTGATAGCAATCAGCCCCAGCATTTT; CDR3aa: CASSPVTDSNQPQHF
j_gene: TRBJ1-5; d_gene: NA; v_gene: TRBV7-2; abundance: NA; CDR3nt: TGTGCCAGCAGCTTGAACGGGATTTTCGTGAACGAGCCCCAGCATTTT; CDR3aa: CASSLNGIFVNEPQHF
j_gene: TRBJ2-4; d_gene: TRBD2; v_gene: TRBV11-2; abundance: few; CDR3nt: TGTGCCAGCAGCTCAGGCGGGGGGGCCTTTAGAAACATTCAGTACTTC; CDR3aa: CASSSGGGAFRNIQYF
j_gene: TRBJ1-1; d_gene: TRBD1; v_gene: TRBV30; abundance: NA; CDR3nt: TGTGCCTGGAGTTCAGGGGGGCCTGAAGCTTTCTTT; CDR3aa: CAWSSGGPEAFF
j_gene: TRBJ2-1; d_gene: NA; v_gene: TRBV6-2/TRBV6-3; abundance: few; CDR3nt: TGTGCCAGCAGTTATGGGAGTACCTACAATGAGCAGTTCTTC; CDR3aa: CASSYGSTYNEQFF
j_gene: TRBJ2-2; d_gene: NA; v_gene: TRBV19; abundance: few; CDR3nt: TGTGCCACCGCGGAAGGCGGGGAGCTGTTTTTT; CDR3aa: CATAEGGELFF
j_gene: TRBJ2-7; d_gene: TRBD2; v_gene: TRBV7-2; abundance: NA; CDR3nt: TGTGCCAGCAGCTTAAACCGCGGGCTAGCGGGGGGTACCTACGAGCAGTACTTC; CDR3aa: CASSLNRGLAGGTYEQYF
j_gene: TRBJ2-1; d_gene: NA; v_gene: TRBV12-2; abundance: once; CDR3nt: TGTGCAAGTCGATATTACCGGGACAGGGCGCTATGGGAGCAGTTCTTC; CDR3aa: CASRYYRDRALWEQFF
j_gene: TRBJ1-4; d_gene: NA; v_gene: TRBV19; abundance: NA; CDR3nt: TGTGCCAGTAGTATGAAGACAGCAGCTAATGAAAAACTGTTTTTT; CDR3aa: CASSMKTAANEKLFF
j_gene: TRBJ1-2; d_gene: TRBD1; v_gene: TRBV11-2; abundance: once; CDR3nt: TGTGCCAGCAGCTTAGTGGGATTCGGGGGACAGGGGGCCTATGGCTACACCTTC; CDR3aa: CASSLVGFGGQGAYGYTF
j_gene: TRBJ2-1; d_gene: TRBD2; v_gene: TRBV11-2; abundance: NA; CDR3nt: TGTGCCAGCACCTGGGAACTAGCGGGAGAGCAGTTCTTC; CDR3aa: CASTWELAGEQFF
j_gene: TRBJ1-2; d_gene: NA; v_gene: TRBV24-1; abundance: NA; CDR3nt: TGTGCCACCAGTGATTTGGGAGAGAGATATGGCTACACCTTC; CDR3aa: CATSDLGERYGYTF
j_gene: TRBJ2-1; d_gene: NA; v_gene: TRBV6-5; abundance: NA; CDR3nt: TGTGCCAGCAGTTACTCGAGTCAGGGGATCAGTGAGCAGTTCTTC; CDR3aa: CASSYSSQGISEQFF
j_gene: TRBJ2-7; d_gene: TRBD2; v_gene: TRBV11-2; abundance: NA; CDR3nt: TGTGCCAGCAGCTTAGAGCGGGGGTTCTCCTACGAGCAGTACTTC; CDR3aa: CASSLERGFSYEQYF
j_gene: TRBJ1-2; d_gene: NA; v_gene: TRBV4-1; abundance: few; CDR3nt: TGCGCCAGCAGCCAAGGTAGCCCCTCGAAGAACACCTTC; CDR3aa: CASSQGSPSKNTF
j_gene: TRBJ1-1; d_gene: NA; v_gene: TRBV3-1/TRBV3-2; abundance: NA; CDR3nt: TGTGCCAGCAGCCAAGATGAGGGGGGGCGAAGAGCTTTCTTT; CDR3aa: CASSQDEGGRRAFF
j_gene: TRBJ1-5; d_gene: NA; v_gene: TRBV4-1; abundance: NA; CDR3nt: TGCGCCAGCAGCCAAGATTTGGGAGCCCAGCATTTT; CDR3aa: CASSQDLGAQHF
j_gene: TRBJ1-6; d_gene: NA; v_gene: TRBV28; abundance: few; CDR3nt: TGTGCCAGCAGTTTTATTGGACAGAATGCGACACCCCTCCACTTT; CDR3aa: CASSFIGQNATPLHF
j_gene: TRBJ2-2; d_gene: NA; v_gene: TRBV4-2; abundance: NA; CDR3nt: TGTGCCAGCAGCCAAGATAGGGGGGGCAACACCGGGGAGCTGTTTTTT; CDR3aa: CASSQDRGGNTGELFF
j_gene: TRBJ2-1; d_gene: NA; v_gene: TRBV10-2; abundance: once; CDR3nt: TGCGCCAGCAGTCGGCTAGCTGCCTACAATGAGCAGTTCTTC; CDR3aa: CASSRLAAYNEQFF
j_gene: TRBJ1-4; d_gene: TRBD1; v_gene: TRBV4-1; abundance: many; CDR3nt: TGCGCCAGCAGCCAAGATCAAGGTTGGGGACAGGGGATTGAAAAACTGTTTTTT; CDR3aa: CASSQDQGWGQGIEKLFF
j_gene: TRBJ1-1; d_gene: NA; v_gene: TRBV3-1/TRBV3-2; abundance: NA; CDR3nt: TGTGCCAGCGGCGGGTTCCGTGCTGAAGCTTTCTTT; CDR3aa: CASGGFRAEAFF
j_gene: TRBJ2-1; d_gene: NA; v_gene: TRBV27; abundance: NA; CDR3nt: TGTGCCAGCAGCAAAGGGGGGGCTGAGCAGTTCTTC; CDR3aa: CASSKGGAEQFF